The sequence of this T cell receptor (beta chain) was determined in a study of T cells in Graves' hyperthyroidism and ophthalmopathy. General observations from the study: Blood also carried most thyroid clonotypes expanded above 0.001.

The investigators amplified TCR beta CDR3 regions from RNA transcripts. Using the HTBI primer set, a first-round RT-PCR was run on the TCR CDR3. TCRdb reprocessed the multiplex PCR reads via MiXCR and lists one record per CDR3 protein. This table holds under 650,000 distinct CDR3 sequences, around 15% found once. The table lists this clonotype with many counts. What it recognizes is unknown. Germline V CDR1 and CDR2: MNHNS, SASEGT. The CDR3 sequence is 10 residues long. V lost 6 bases and J lost 5, with 4 bases in between. No ophthalmopathy progression within 18 months constituted stable Graves' hyperthyroidism. Uncontrolled infection, other autoimmune disease, pregnancy and lactation each barred patients from inclusion. PBMCs were collected from a roughly 9.7 ml volume of fresh peripheral blood.

Material for sequencing was blood. The source is a woman aged 30 to 39 with Graves' hyperthyroidism. This rearrangement joins TRBV6-1 to TRBJ1-1; D is undetermined. The CDR3, as DNA: TGTGCCAGCAGGTGGACTGAAGCTTTCTTT. Translation gives CASRWTEAFF.